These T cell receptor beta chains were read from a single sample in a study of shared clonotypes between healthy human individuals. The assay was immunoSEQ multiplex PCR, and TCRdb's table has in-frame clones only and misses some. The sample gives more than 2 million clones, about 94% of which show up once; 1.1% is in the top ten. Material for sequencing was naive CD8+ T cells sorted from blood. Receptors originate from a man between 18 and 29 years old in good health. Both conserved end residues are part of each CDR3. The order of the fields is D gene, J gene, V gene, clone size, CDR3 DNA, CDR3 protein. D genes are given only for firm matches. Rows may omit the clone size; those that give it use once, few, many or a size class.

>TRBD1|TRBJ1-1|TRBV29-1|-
TGCAGTGTTGAGGGACAGGGAGACACTGAAGCTTTCTTT
CSVEGQGDTEAFF
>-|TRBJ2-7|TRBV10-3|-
TGTGCCATCAGTGAGGGGGACGAGCAGTACTTC
CAISEGDEQYF
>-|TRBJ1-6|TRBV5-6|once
TGTGCCAGCAGCTTGTTTGGTGGGTCGGGTAATTCACCCCTCCACTTT
CASSLFGGSGNSPLHF
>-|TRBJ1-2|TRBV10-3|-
TGTGCCATCAGTGAGCCCTACTACAGGTCAGGCCTAGACTATGGCTACACCTTC
CAISEPYYRSGLDYGYTF
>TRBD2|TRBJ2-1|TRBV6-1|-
TGTGCCAGCAGAGAACGGACTAGCGGGAGGGCCAAGGAGCAGTTCTTC
CASRERTSGRAKEQFF
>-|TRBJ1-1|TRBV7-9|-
TGTGCCAGCAGTACCCTCGTAAGGGACACTGAAGCTTTCTTT
CASSTLVRDTEAFF
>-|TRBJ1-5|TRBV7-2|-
TGTGCCAGCAGCTTGGGGATGGGGTTCAATCAGCCCCAGCATTTT
CASSLGMGFNQPQHF
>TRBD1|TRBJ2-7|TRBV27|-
TGTGCCAGCAGTCTGACAGGGCAGGGCGAGCAGTACTTC
CASSLTGQGEQYF
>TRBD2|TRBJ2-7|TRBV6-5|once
TGTGCCAGCAGTTACTCGAGGTGGGGGGGCGAGCAGTACTTC
CASSYSRWGGEQYF
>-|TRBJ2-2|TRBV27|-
TGTGCCAGCACTTTACTGGGAACCACCGGGGAGCTGTTTTTT
CASTLLGTTGELFF
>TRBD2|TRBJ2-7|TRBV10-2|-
TGCGCCAGCAGTGAGGCGTGGGGGGGACCCTACGAGCAGTACTTC
CASSEAWGGPYEQYF
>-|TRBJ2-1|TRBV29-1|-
TGCAGCGTCCTTGGAGAGGAGCGCTCCTACAATGAGCAGTTCTTC
CSVLGEERSYNEQFF
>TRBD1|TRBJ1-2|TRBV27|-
TGTGCCAGCAGCATGACAGGGGCGCAAGGCTACACCTTC
CASSMTGAQGYTF
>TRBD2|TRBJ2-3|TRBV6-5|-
TGTGCCAGCAGCCTTAGCGGGGGGAACACAGATACGCAGTATTTT
CASSLSGGNTDTQYF
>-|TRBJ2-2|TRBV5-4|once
TGTGCCAGCAGCTTGTCATGGGGGAACACCGGGGAGCTGTTTTTT
CASSLSWGNTGELFF
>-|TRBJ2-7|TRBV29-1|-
TGCAGCGTTGAATTGAGAGGAAGCTACTACGAGCAGTACTTC
CSVELRGSYYEQYF
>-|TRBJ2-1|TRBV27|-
TGTGCCAGCAGTTTGAGTATTGAGGGTTGGGGCAATGAGCAGTTCTTC
CASSLSIEGWGNEQFF
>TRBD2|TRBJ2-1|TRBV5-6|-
TGTGCCAGCAGCTGGAAGACTAGCGGCTCCTACAATGAGCAGTTCTTC
CASSWKTSGSYNEQFF
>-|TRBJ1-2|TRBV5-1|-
TGCGCCAGCAGCTCTGAACCCGCTTATGGCTACACCTTC
CASSSEPAYGYTF
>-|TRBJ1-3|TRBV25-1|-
TGTGCCAGCAGTGAGTCAGCGAACACCATATATTTT
CASSESANTIYF
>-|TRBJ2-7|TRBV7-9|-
TGTGCCAGCAGCTCCCACTCCCGGTACGAGCAGTACTTC
CASSSHSRYEQYF
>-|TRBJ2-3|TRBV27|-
TGTGCCAGCAGTGGGCTGCTCACAGATACGCAGTATTTT
CASSGLLTDTQYF
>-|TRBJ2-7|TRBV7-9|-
TGTGCCAGCAGCTCTGCGTACGAGCAGTACTTC
CASSSAYEQYF
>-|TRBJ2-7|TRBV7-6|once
TGTGCCAGCAGCTTAGCGACGGGGACCTACGAGCAGTACTTC
CASSLATGTYEQYF
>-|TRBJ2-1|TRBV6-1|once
TGTGCCAGCAGTGACAGGGCTTTCTCCTACAATGAGCAGTTCTTC
CASSDRAFSYNEQFF
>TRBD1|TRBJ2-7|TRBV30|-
TGTGCCTGGAGTCCCCCTAGGGGGCAGGGTGACTACGAGCAGTACTTC
CAWSPPRGQGDYEQYF
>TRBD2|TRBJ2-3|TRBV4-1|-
TGCGCCAGCAGCCCCTACGCTGCGGGGGGCACAGATACGCAGTATTTT
CASSPYAAGGTDTQYF
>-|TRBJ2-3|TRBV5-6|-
TGTGCCAGCCGACGACTAGTTTCTAGCACAGATACGCAGTATTTT
CASRRLVSSTDTQYF
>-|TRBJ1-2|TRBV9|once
TGTGCCAGCAGCGTAGCGGACGGAGTCTATGGCTACACCTTC
CASSVADGVYGYTF
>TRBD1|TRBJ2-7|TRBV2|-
TGTGCCAGCACCCCGACAGGGACAAACTACGAGCAGTACTTC
CASTPTGTNYEQYF
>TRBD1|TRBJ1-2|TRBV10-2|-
TGCGCCAGCAGTGAGTCAGGGGGCGATGGCTACACCTTC
CASSESGGDGYTF
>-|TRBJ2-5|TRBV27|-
TGTGCCAGCAGTTTAGGGGGAAAAGAGACCCAGTACTTC
CASSLGGKETQYF
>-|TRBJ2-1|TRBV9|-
TGTGCCAGCAGCCCTGGTCTAGGGGTCTATGAGCAGTTCTTC
CASSPGLGVYEQFF
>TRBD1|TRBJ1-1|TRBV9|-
TGTGCCAGCAGCGTAGGGACAGGGGACACTGAAGCTTTCTTT
CASSVGTGDTEAFF
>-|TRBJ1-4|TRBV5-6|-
TGTGCCAGCAGCTTGCTCCAGGGAGAAGGAACTAATGAAAAACTGTTTTTT
CASSLLQGEGTNEKLFF
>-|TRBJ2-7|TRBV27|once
TGTGCCAGCAGTTTAGGGGGCGAAGACTACGAGCAGTACTTC
CASSLGGEDYEQYF
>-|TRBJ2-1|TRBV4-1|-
TGCGCCAGCAGCCACGTCTACTCAGAGCAGTTCTTC
CASSHVYSEQFF
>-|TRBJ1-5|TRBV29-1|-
TGCAGCGTTGGGGAAGGTAGCAATCAGCCCCAGCATTTT
CSVGEGSNQPQHF
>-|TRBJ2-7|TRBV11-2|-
TGTGCCAGCAGCCCGACGGGGAGCTCCTACGAGCAGTACTTC
CASSPTGSSYEQYF
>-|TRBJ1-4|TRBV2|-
TGTGCCAGCAACGATCACGAAAAACTGTTTTTT
CASNDHEKLFF
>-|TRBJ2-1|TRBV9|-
TGTGCCAGCAGCCCGCGCAGGCACAATGAGCAGTTCTTC
CASSPRRHNEQFF
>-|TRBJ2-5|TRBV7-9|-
TGTGCCAGCAGCCTTGTACAGGGTTCGGAAGAGACCCAGTACTTC
CASSLVQGSEETQYF
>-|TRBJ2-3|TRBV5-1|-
TGCGCCAGCAGTTCCATGGGCAGGGCGGGGGATACGCAGTATTTT
CASSSMGRAGDTQYF
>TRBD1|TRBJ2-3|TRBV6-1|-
TGTGCCAGCAGTTCCGGGACAGGAGGCGGGGATACGCAGTATTTT
CASSSGTGGGDTQYF
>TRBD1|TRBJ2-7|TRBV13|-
TGTGCCAGCAGGACCGGGACAGGGGGATTCTACGAGCAGTACTTC
CASRTGTGGFYEQYF
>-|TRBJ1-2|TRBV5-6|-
TGTGCCAGCAGCTTGTGGCTTACGCGGATTAGCGATGGCTACACCTTC
CASSLWLTRISDGYTF
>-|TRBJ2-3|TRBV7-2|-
TGTGCCAGCAGCTTAGGCACCACTAGCACAGATACGCAGTATTTT
CASSLGTTSTDTQYF
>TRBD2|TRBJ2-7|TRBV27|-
TGTGCCAGCAGTTTATTACTAGCGGGAGTCTACGAGCAGTACTTC
CASSLLLAGVYEQYF
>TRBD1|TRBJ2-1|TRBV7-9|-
TGTGCCAGCAGGGAGCCGGGACAGGGGGCCTACAATGAGCAGTTCTTC
CASREPGQGAYNEQFF
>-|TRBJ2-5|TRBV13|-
TGTGCCAGCAGCTTAGCGGGGGAACGAGAGACCCAGTACTTC
CASSLAGERETQYF
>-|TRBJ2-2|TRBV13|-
TGTGCCAGCAGCTGGAGAGGGGGCACCGGGGAGCTGTTTTTT
CASSWRGGTGELFF
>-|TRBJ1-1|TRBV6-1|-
TGTGCCAGCAGTGAGTCCGGGGTTGAAGCTTTCTTT
CASSESGVEAFF
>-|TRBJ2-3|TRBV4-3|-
TGCGCCAGCAGTCAAGATTTAGGATGGGTAGGCACAGATACGCAGTATTTT
CASSQDLGWVGTDTQYF
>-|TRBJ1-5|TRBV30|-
TGTGCCTGGAGTGTAGGCACGGTTAGCAATCAGCCCCAGCATTTT
CAWSVGTVSNQPQHF
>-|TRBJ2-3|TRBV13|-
TGTGCCAGCAGCTTTGGCAGGGACCCAGATACGCAGTATTTT
CASSFGRDPDTQYF
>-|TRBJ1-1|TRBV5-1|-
TGCGCCAGCAGCTTGAGGCTAGAGCGGACGAACACTGAAGCTTTCTTT
CASSLRLERTNTEAFF
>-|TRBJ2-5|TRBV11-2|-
TGTGCCAGCAGCTTAGGAATCTCTGAAGAGACCCAGTACTTC
CASSLGISEETQYF
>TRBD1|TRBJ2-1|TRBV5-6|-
TGTGCCAGCAGCTTCTGGACAGGGGGCACGGGACTAGGTACGGATGAGCAGTTCTTC
CASSFWTGGTGLGTDEQFF
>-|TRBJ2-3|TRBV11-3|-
TGTGCCAGCAGCTTGACTAGTGGGTCTGATACGCAGTATTTT
CASSLTSGSDTQYF